The source of this TCR beta chain is a study of T cell responses to AZD1222 COVID-19 vaccine. Produced via immunoSEQ multiplex PCR; TCRdb's table is partial and in-frame only. This table has 65,000 to 80,000 clones, about 85% appearing once. General study points: Unmutated variant regions are reportedly the target of nearly half of TCRs that are spike-specific. Spike was spanned by vaccine-associated CD4 TCRs, which were dominant at 160-218 and 743-854.

J gave up 5 bases and V 6 bases, and 12 bases lay outside the gene matches. CDR1 is MDHEN, CDR2 SYDVKM, per germline. The CDR3 is 15 amino acids. This clone was found once. The antigen remains unidentified. This chain links TRBV28 with TRBJ2-5; 7 bases are shared with TRBD1. This sequence originates from an adult in good health. Sequencing was performed on peripheral blood, taken on day 0 of AZD1222 vaccination. CDR3 protein: CASSGRTGLVETQYF. The CDR3 nucleotides read TGTGCCAGCAGCGGCCGGACAGGCCTCGTTGAGACCCAGTACTTC.